A few counts support the clone carrying this T cell receptor (beta chain). Antigen: not known. The CDR3 totals 15 residues. Trimming left V 6 bases short and J 3 bases short, with 17 bases between. Germline-derived CDR1 and CDR2 are MDHEN and SYDVKM. The second PCR ran roughly 7 to 12 cycles with a sample-barcoded 5' primer and J-beta primers. MiXCR was run by TCRdb on the 5' RACE reads, yielding one entry per CDR3 protein. Of about 1.4 million distinct CDR3 sequences in the sample, almost 60% were seen once. This record comes from a study of blood T cells in healthy people across ages. Study background: About one barcoded beta molecule per two T cells was captured by template switching.

Donors were systemically healthy Caucasian individuals from Russia aged about 6 to 95 years. Researchers isolated at least 7 million PBMCs per sample. Overall study findings and caveats: Calculation of diversity from one million T cells yielded estimates considered to be underestimates.

Sequenced sample: blood. The V call is TRBV28, the J call TRBJ2-5, with D perhaps TRBD1 (7 bases). The receptor was derived from a man younger than 35 in good health. CDR3 in amino acids: CASRPRDRKKETQYF. CDR3 DNA: TGTGCCAGCAGACCGCGGGACAGAAAAAAAGAGACCCAGTACTTC.